This TCR beta chain comes out of a study of blood T cell repertoires in COVID-19. Study as a whole: Nucleic acid was either cDNA or gDNA, and it came from T cells, B-cell-depleted T cells, or PBMCs.

This clone has just one count. Method: immunoSEQ multiplex PCR; TCRdb's copy keeps in-frame clones and lacks some. The data hold approximately 160,000 clones, with 80% observed a single time. Recruitment covered about two dozen US areas and drew participants whose ages spanned roughly 18 to 100 years. Participant reports of clinical history set cohort assignment. Trimming removed 4 bases from V and 0 bases from J, with 19 bases in between. Germline assignment: CDR1 SGHRS and CDR2 YFSETQ. The CDR3 totals 18 residues. The clonotype was recovered from a man aged 40-49 years who had recovered from COVID-19. What was sequenced was PBMCs or T cells enriched from blood (not recorded which). The rearrangement links TRBV5-1 to TRBJ1-4; D not certain. The CDR3 here is CASSGRGGPEPTNEKLFF. CDR3 nucleotide sequence: TGCGCCAGCAGCGGGAGAGGCGGTCCAGAGCCAACTAATGAAAAACTGTTTTTT.